This T cell receptor beta chain came from a study of identical twins. With regard to this clonotype: Its antigen remains unidentified.

A universal primer site came from template switching; cDNA carried unique molecular identifiers. Using its own MiXCR run on the 5' RACE reads, TCRdb lists one record per CDR3 protein. Of around 250,000 distinct CDR3 sequences in the sample, 5.5% to 8% were seen once. Whole-study findings and limits: Cross-sectional statistics, not tracking of the same donors, supported the conclusions. Fewer insertions marked abundant cord blood beta clonotypes; young adult naive trended weakly, memory not at all.

V lost 3 bases to trimming and J lost 0 bases, with 18 bases between them. The CDR3 extends over 17 amino acids. Germline V CDR1 and CDR2: SGDLS, YYNGEE. The same data also went into a second study, on yellow fever vaccine responses in identical twins.

The chain has TRBV9 and TRBJ1-2; D possibly corresponds to TRBD1 (6 bases). Sequences were obtained from memory (CD45RO+) T cells sorted from blood. The source of this sequence is a woman in her late teens or twenties in good health. Here the CDR3 reads CASSARGGPITNYGYTF. The CDR3 DNA sequence: TGTGCCAGCAGCGCCCGTGGGGGCCCTATTACTAACTATGGCTACACCTTC.